A selection of T cell receptor beta chains follows, all from one sample in a study of cytomegalovirus exposure and HLA in healthy donors. The protocol was immunoSEQ multiplex PCR, while the TCRdb copy is restricted to in-frame clones and leaves out a portion. The table lists 100,000 to 150,000 clones, 77% of them singletons. The sequenced sample was PBMCs. The receptors come from a man younger than 30 in good health and CMV-seropositive. Both conserved end residues are part of each CDR3. D genes are given only for firm matches. The listing skips clone size in some rows; elsewhere it reads once, few, many or a size class.

>TRBD2|TRBJ2-3|.|TRBV25-1
CASSEREGWKTSTDTQYF
TGTGCCAGCAGTGAAAGGGAGGGGTGGAAGACTAGCACAGATACGCAGTATTTT
>TRBD1|TRBJ2-2|.|TRBV7-6
CASISRDRGLVPGELFF
TGTGCCAGCATATCCCGGGACAGGGGGCTAGTGCCCGGGGAGCTGTTTTTT
>TRBD1|TRBJ1-1|.|TRBV27
CASSLKGAAEAFF
TGTGCCAGCAGTTTGAAGGGGGCCGCTGAAGCTTTCTTT
>.|TRBJ1-2|.|TRBV19
CASSPGGVYGYTF
TGTGCCAGTAGTCCGGGCGGGGTATATGGCTACACCTTC
>.|TRBJ1-4|.|TRBV14
CASSRNRDNKRDGEKLFF
TGTGCCAGCAGCCGGAACCGGGACAATAAGCGGGATGGTGAAAAACTGTTTTTT
>TRBD1|TRBJ1-5|.|TRBV19
CASTMTGSNQPQHF
TGTGCCAGTACTATGACAGGGAGCAATCAGCCCCAGCATTTT
>.|TRBJ2-1|once|TRBV30
CAWSVILAEQFF
TGTGCCTGGAGTGTCATCCTAGCGGAGCAGTTCTTC
>TRBD2|TRBJ2-3|.|TRBV7-9
CASSYLAGGWADTQYF
TGTGCCAGCAGCTATCTAGCGGGGGGGTGGGCAGATACGCAGTATTTT
>.|TRBJ2-2|.|TRBV6-5
CCTGVTNTGELFF
TGTTGTACAGGCGTTACGAACACCGGGGAGCTGTTTTTT
>TRBD1|TRBJ2-3|once|TRBV6-1
CASSEGTGSTDTQYF
TGTGCCAGCAGTGAGGGGACAGGGAGCACAGATACGCAGTATTTT
>.|TRBJ1-4|.|TRBV6-5
CASSVPGHGREKLFF
TGTGCCAGCAGTGTTCCGGGACACGGACGTGAAAAACTGTTTTTT
>.|TRBJ1-3|.|TRBV28
CASSSGTILTGNTIYF
TGTGCCAGCAGTTCCGGGACAATTCTTACTGGAAACACCATATATTTT
>TRBD1|TRBJ1-1|.|TRBV7-6
CASSLADPGQGKISEAFF
TGTGCCAGCAGCTTAGCCGATCCGGGACAGGGTAAGATCAGTGAAGCTTTCTTT
>.|TRBJ2-7|.|TRBV5-4
CASSPDTGSYEQYF
TGTGCCAGCAGCCCGGACACGGGCTCCTACGAGCAGTACTTC
>TRBD1|TRBJ2-7|.|TRBV13
CASSLGQGSSYEQYF
TGTGCCAGCAGCTTGGGACAGGGATCCTCCTACGAGCAGTACTTC
>TRBD1|TRBJ2-7|once|TRBV5-6
CASSTGQVISYEQYF
TGTGCCAGCAGCACGGGACAGGTAATCTCCTACGAGCAGTACTTC
>TRBD1|TRBJ1-1|.|TRBV2
CACTVGQGALGAFF
TGTGCCTGCACCGTAGGGCAGGGGGCCCTCGGGGCTTTCTTT
>.|TRBJ2-1|.|TRBV6-5
CASSSTASSYNEQFF
TGTGCCAGCAGTTCTACAGCCTCTTCCTACAATGAGCAGTTCTTC
>.|TRBJ2-4|.|TRBV5-6
CASSPGGEGIQYF
TGTGCCAGCAGCCCGGGTGGCGAGGGCATTCAGTACTTC
>TRBD1|TRBJ2-1|few|TRBV4-1
CANRTGAGYNEQFF
TGCGCCAACCGGACAGGGGCGGGTTACAATGAGCAGTTCTTC
>.|TRBJ1-5|.|TRBV19
CASSDRPTAYSNQPQHF
TGTGCCAGTAGCGACAGACCGACCGCATATAGCAATCAGCCCCAGCATTTT
>TRBD2|TRBJ2-7|.|TRBV5-6
CASSFRASGLAGRYEQYF
TGTGCCAGCAGCTTCCGGGCAAGTGGACTAGCGGGCCGCTACGAGCAGTACTTC